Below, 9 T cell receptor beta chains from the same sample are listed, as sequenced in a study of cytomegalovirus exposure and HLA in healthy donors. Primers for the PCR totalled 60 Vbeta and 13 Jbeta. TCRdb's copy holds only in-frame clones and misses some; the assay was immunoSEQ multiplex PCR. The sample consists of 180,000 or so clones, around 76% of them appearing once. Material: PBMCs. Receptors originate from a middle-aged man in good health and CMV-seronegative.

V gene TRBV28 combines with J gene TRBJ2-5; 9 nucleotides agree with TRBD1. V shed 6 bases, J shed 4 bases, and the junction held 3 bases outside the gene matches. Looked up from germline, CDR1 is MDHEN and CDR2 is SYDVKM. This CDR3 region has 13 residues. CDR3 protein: CASSTGGRETQYF. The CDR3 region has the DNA TGTGCCAGCAGCACAGGGGGCCGAGAGACCCAGTACTTC.

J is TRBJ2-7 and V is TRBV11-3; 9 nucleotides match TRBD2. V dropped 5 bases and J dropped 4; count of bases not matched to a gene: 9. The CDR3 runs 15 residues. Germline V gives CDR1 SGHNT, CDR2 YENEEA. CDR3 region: CASSLWASGVYEQYF. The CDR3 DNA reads TGTGCCAGCAGCCTATGGGCTAGCGGGGTTTACGAGCAGTACTTC.

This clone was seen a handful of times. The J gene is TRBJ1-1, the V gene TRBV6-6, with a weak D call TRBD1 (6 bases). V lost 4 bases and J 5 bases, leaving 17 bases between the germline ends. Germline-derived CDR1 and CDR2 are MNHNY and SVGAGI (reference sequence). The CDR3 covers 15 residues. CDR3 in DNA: TGTGCCAGCAGTTCAGGACAGCGTAAGGATACTGAAGCTTTCTTT. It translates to CASSSGQRKDTEAFF.

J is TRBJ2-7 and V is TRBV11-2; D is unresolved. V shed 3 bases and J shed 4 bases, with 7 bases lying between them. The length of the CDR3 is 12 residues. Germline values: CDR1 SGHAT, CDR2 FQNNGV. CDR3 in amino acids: CASSFQTYEQYF. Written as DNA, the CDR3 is TGTGCCAGCAGCTTCCAAACTTACGAGCAGTACTTC. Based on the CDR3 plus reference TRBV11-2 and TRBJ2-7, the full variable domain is EAGVAQSPRYKIIEKRQSVAFWCNPISGHATLYWYQQILGQGPKLLIQFQNNGVVDDSQLPKDRFSAERLKGVDSTLKIQPAKLEDSAVYLCASSFQTYEQYFGPGTRLTVT.

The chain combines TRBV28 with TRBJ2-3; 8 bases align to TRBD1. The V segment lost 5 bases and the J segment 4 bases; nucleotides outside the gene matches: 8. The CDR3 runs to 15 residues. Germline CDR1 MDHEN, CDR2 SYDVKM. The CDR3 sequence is CASSTGGSASDTQYF. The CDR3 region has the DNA TGTGCCAGCAGTACAGGGGGAAGTGCGTCAGATACGCAGTATTTT.

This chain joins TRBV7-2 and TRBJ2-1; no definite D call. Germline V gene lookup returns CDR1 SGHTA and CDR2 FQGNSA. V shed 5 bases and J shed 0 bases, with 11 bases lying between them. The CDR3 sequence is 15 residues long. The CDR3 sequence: CASSPNYSSYNEQFF. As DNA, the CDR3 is TGTGCCAGCAGCCCCAATTATAGCTCCTACAATGAGCAGTTCTTC. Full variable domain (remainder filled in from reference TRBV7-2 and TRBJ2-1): GAGVSQSPSNKVTEKGKDVELRCDPISGHTALYWYRQSLGQGLEFLIYFQGNSAPDKSGLPSDRFSAERTGGSVSTLTIQRTQQEDSAVYLCASSPNYSSYNEQFFGPGTRLTVL.

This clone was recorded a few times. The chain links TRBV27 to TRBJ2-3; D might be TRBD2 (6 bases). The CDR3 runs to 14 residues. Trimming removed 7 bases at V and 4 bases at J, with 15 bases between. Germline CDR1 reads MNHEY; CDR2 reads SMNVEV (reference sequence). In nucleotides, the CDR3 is TGTGCCAGCACCCCCGGAGGGCCCTCAGATACGCAGTATTTT. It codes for CASTPGGPSDTQYF.

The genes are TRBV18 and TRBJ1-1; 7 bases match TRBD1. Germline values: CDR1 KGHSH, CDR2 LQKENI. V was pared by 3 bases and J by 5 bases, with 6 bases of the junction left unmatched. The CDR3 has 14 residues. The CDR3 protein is CASSPNRGGTEAFF. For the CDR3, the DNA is TGTGCCAGCTCACCTAACAGGGGAGGAACTGAAGCTTTCTTT.

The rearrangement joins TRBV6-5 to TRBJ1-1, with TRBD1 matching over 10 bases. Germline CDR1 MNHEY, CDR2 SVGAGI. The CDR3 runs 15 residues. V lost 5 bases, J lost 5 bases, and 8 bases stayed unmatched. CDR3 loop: CASSPPTGGFTEAFF. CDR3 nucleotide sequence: TGTGCCAGCAGTCCGCCGACAGGGGGCTTTACTGAAGCTTTCTTT.